The 21 T cell receptor beta chains below come from one sample, sequenced in a study of technical replicates of blood from a few donors. Sequenced by immunoSEQ multiplex PCR; TCRdb stores in-frame clones only, minus some. The top ten clones hold approximately 4% of a sample with 75,000 to 85,000 clones, approximately 75% of them seen once. The sample taken for sequencing was PBMCs. The source is a human donor in good health. Some clones in this sample may be carry-over from other donors' samples.

This clone showed up just once. The chain carries TRBV12-5 and TRBJ2-1, with D perhaps TRBD1 (5 bases). CDR3 length: 18 amino acids. The germline V gene has CDR1 LGHNT and CDR2 FRNRAP. V lost 5 bases, J lost 4 bases, and 24 bases lay in between. In DNA form, the CDR3 reads TGTGCTAGTGGTAGAGTCCTATCCCCTGACAGAAGTTACAATGAGCAGTTCTTC. This codes for CASGRVLSPDRSYNEQFF.

The chain has TRBV19 and TRBJ2-4; D not certain. Per the germline V gene, CDR1 is LNHDA and CDR2 is SQIVND (reference sequence). The V end lost 4 bases, the J end lost 4 bases, and 11 bases lay between the germline ends. This CDR3 is 14 amino acids long. The CDR3 loop is CASSTGHTKNIQYF. The CDR3 nucleotides read TGTGCCAGTAGTACTGGCCACACGAAAAACATTCAGTACTTC.

This clone has just a few counts. This rearrangement joins TRBV7-9 to TRBJ1-6; 9 bases agree with TRBD1. The CDR3 runs to 15 residues. Per the germline V gene, CDR1 is SEHNR and CDR2 is FQNEAQ (reference sequence). V dropped 6 bases and J dropped 5; count of bases not matched to a gene: 5. CDR3 sequence: CASRLQGADNSPLHF. The CDR3 DNA is TGTGCCAGCAGACTACAGGGGGCGGATAATTCACCCCTCCACTTT.

This clone was detected only a few times. The CDR3 nucleotides are TGTGCCAGCAGTGCCCGGACTAGCGACTCCTACGAGCAGTACTTC. Amino acid sequence: CASSARTSDSYEQYF. This chain connects TRBV25-1 to TRBJ2-7; 9 nucleotides align to TRBD2. The germline V gene has CDR1 MGHDK and CDR2 SYGVNS. The CDR3 extends over 15 amino acids. The V gene end was trimmed by 4 bases and the J gene end by 0 bases; junction bases not matched to a gene: 4.

The chain has TRBV27 and TRBJ1-2; D gene unclear. The germline CDR1 and CDR2 sequences are MNHEY and SMNVEV (reference sequence). The length of the CDR3 is 14 residues. V was trimmed by 0 bases and J by 4 bases, leaving 9 bases between them. The CDR3 protein is CASSLSEAGYGYTF. DNA of the CDR3: TGTGCCAGCAGTTTATCGGAGGCAGGCTATGGCTACACCTTC.

The chain has TRBV15 and TRBJ2-1, with a weak D call TRBD1 (6 bases). From germline, CDR1 is LNHNV and CDR2 YYDKDF (reference sequence). The CDR3 is 13 amino acids. With 5 bases removed from V and 7 bases from J, the gap between germline ends came to 12 bases. The CDR3 region is CATSPQGTNEQFF. The CDR3 DNA follows: TGTGCCACCAGCCCCCAGGGGACGAATGAGCAGTTCTTC.

This sequence joins TRBV19 and TRBJ1-2, with a possible D match to TRBD1 (5 bases). V was shortened by 8 bases and J by 6 bases, with 22 bases between the two germline ends. The CDR3 consists of 15 residues. CDR1 is LNHDA, CDR2 SQIVND, per germline (reference sequence). The CDR3 sequence is CASAWSLDIGHGYTF. The CDR3 coding sequence is TGTGCCAGTGCATGGTCTCTGGACATCGGTCATGGCTACACCTTC. The complete variable domain, with remaining parts taken from reference TRBV19 and TRBJ1-2, reads DGGITQSPKYLFRKEGQNVTLSCEQNLNHDAMYWYRQDPGQGLRLIYYSQIVNDFQKGDIAEGYSVSREKKESFPLTVTSAQKNPTAFYLCASAWSLDIGHGYTFGSGTRLTVV.

This clone occurred a few times. This sequence joins TRBV7-9 and TRBJ2-3; 8 nucleotides line up with TRBD2. V was pared by 4 bases and J by 1 base, with 10 bases of the junction left unmatched. In germline, CDR1 is SEHNR, CDR2 FQNEAQ (reference sequence). This CDR3 is 17 amino acids long. The CDR3 bases are TGTGCCAGCAGCTGCGCCTCTGGCGGGAGGTGCACAGATACGCAGTATTTT. This translates into CASSCASGGRCTDTQYF. Full variable domain (remainder filled in from reference TRBV7-9 and TRBJ2-3): DTGVSQNPRHKITKRGQNVTFRCDPISEHNRLYWYRQTLGQGPEFLTYFQNEAQLEKSRLLSDRFSAERPKGSFSTLEIQRTEQGDSAMYLCASSCASGGRCTDTQYFGPGTRLTVL.

This clone was detected a few times. The rearrangement links TRBV19 to TRBJ2-6; TRBD1 matches at 9 bases. V dropped 5 bases and J dropped 0; count of bases not matched to a gene: 14. CDR3 length equals 20 residues. CDR1 and CDR2 (germline): LNHDA, SQIVND (reference sequence). The CDR3 region has the DNA TGTGCCAGTAGTGTGGGACAGGGTTGGTTTAGGAGCTCTGGGGCCAACGTCCTGACTTTC. Amino acids: CASSVGQGWFRSSGANVLTF. The full variable domain, rest sourced from reference TRBV19 and TRBJ2-6, is DGGITQSPKYLFRKEGQNVTLSCEQNLNHDAMYWYRQDPGQGLRLIYYSQIVNDFQKGDIAEGYSVSREKKESFPLTVTSAQKNPTAFYLCASSVGQGWFRSSGANVLTFGAGSRLTVL.

The V call is TRBV11-1, the J call TRBJ2-7; 8 bases are shared with TRBD1. This CDR3 region has 14 residues. V dropped 3 bases and J dropped 2; count of bases not matched to a gene: 3. Germline V gene sequence: CDR1 SGHAT, CDR2 FQDESV (reference sequence). In DNA form, the CDR3 reads TGTGCCAGCAGCTTTGACAGGGGCCCCTACGAGCAGTACTTC. It is translated as CASSFDRGPYEQYF. Complete variable domain (other parts from reference TRBV11-1 and TRBJ2-7): EAEVAQSPRYKITEKSQAVAFWCDPISGHATLYWYRQILGQGPELLVQFQDESVVDDSQLPKDRFSAERLKGVDSTLKIQPAELGDSAMYLCASSFDRGPYEQYFGPGTRLTVT.

The J gene is TRBJ2-5, the V gene TRBV5-6; the match to TRBD2 covers 8 bases. The germline gives CDR1 SGHDT, CDR2 YYEEEE. V lost 0 bases to trimming and J lost 1 base; unmatched junction nucleotides: 2. CDR3 length: 15 amino acids. The DNA of the CDR3 is TGTGCCAGCAGCTTGGGCGGGAGGCCCCAAGAGACCCAGTACTTC. Amino acid sequence: CASSLGGRPQETQYF.

This clone has only a few counts. V and J are TRBV7-9 and TRBJ1-1; D gene uncertain. CDR1 is SEHNR, CDR2 FQNEAQ, per germline (reference sequence). This CDR3 is built from 13 residues. Trimming removed 8 bases at V and 1 base at J, with 11 bases between. The CDR3, as DNA: TGTGCCAGCGCAGGCCAAGGGAACACTGAAGCTTTCTTT. Protein: CASAGQGNTEAFF.

The chain carries TRBV2 and TRBJ2-1; D gene ambiguous. The V end was cut by 4 bases, the J end by 9 bases, with 10 bases between. The germline gives CDR1 SNHLY, CDR2 FYNNEI. This CDR3 spans 12 amino acids. The CDR3 here is CASSAEAIEQFF. The DNA for the CDR3 is TGTGCCAGCAGTGCTGAGGCGATTGAGCAGTTCTTC.

V gene TRBV5-4 combines with J gene TRBJ1-1; 8 bases fit TRBD1. Unmatched junction bases numbered 4, after V lost 3 bases and J lost 3 bases. The germline V gene has CDR1 SGHNT and CDR2 YYREEE (reference sequence). The CDR3 loop spans 14 amino acids. The CDR3 here is CASSSDRAYTEAFF. As DNA, the CDR3 is TGTGCCAGCAGCTCGGACAGGGCGTACACTGAAGCTTTCTTT.

The chain employs TRBV6-5 and TRBJ2-7, with a possible D match to TRBD2 (7 bases). This CDR3 has 16 residues. CDR1 MNHEY and CDR2 SVGAGI come from the germline V gene. V gave up 4 bases and J gave up 3 bases, with 19 bases separating them. CDR3 in amino acids: CASSSELAPGVYEQYF. The CDR3 DNA reads as TGTGCCAGCAGTTCCGAACTAGCGCCAGGGGTCTACGAGCAGTACTTC.

This clone was seen many times. This CDR3 is also generated by other DNA sequences in the sample. The chain has TRBV30 and TRBJ1-1, with D possibly TRBD1 on 5 matching bases. Germline CDR1 reads GTSNPN; CDR2 reads SVGIG (reference sequence). The CDR3 sequence is 13 residues long. V lost 0 bases, J lost 1 base, and 6 bases lay in between. The CDR3 DNA reads as TGTGCCTGGAGTGTACAGGAGAACACTGAAGCTTTCTTT. Protein: CAWSVQENTEAFF.

This clone was detected only a few times. The chain recombines TRBV14 with TRBJ2-7, with D perhaps matching TRBD2 (6 bases). CDR1 and CDR2 from the germline V gene are SGHDN and FVKESK. The CDR3 sequence is 13 residues long. The V end was cut by 4 bases, the J end by 1 base, with 8 bases between. The DNA of the CDR3 is TGTGCCAGCAGCCCGACTAGTTCCTACGAGCAGTACTTC. As protein: CASSPTSSYEQYF.

V and J are TRBV7-9 and TRBJ2-7; 9 bases align to TRBD1. V shed 6 bases, J shed 4 bases, and the junction held 16 bases outside the gene matches. The CDR3 is made up of 17 amino acids. Germline assignment: CDR1 SEHNR and CDR2 FQNEAQ (reference sequence). In DNA, the CDR3 is TGTGCCAGCAGTACGGGGAATGTGGGACAGGGCAGGTACGAGCAGTACTTC. It encodes CASSTGNVGQGRYEQYF.

This chain joins TRBV9 and TRBJ2-3, with 9 bases matching TRBD1. The V gene's germline CDR1 is SGDLS and CDR2 YYNGEE. The CDR3 sequence is 16 residues long. The junction had 8 bases not matched to a gene; V was cut back by 0 bases and J by 6 bases. CDR3 region: CASSVDGTGLWDTQYF. CDR3 nucleotides: TGTGCCAGCAGCGTAGATGGGACAGGGCTTTGGGATACGCAGTATTTT. The variable domain in full, with the rest retrieved from reference TRBV9 and TRBJ2-3, is DSGVTQTPKHLITATGQRVTLRCSPRSGDLSVYWYQQSLDQGLQFLIQYYNGEERAKGNILERFSAQQFPDLHSELNLSSLELGDSALYFCASSVDGTGLWDTQYFGPGTRLTVL.

V gene TRBV4-3 combines with J gene TRBJ1-1; 7 bases are shared with TRBD1. From germline, CDR1 is LGHNA and CDR2 YSLEER. The CDR3 has 15 residues. The V gene end was trimmed by 1 base and the J gene end by 0 bases; junction bases not matched to a gene: 2. The CDR3 reads CASSQVGQMNTEAFF. Written as DNA, the CDR3 is TGCGCCAGCAGCCAAGTGGGACAGATGAACACTGAAGCTTTCTTT.

The chain employs TRBV4-1 and TRBJ2-7; 9 positions match TRBD1. The germline CDR1 and CDR2 sequences are MGHRA and YSYEKL. V dropped 2 bases and J dropped 3; count of bases not matched to a gene: 5. This CDR3 spans 15 amino acids. The CDR3 DNA reads TGCGCCAGCAGCCAACCCGGGACAGGGTTCTACGAGCAGTACTTC. Translation gives CASSQPGTGFYEQYF.